These T cell receptor beta chains were read from a single sample in a study of T cells after yellow fever vaccination. TCRdb processed the 5' RACE reads anew with MiXCR; each CDR3 protein has one entry. The sample contains about 4,600 distinct CDR3 sequences, over 3% of which appear only once. Here the sequenced sample was PBMCs, either bulk or a sorted T-cell subset (CD4+, CD8+, memory, or dextramer-sorted; not recorded which), taken 15 days after the yellow fever booster vaccination. The receptors stem from a man aged 25-40 years who received the YFV17D yellow fever vaccine. CDR3s include the opening cysteine and the closing phenylalanine or tryptophan. D genes are given only for firm matches. Size values are once, few and many counts, or a class for expanded clones, and some rows have none.

j_gene,v_gene,abundance,d_gene,CDR3nt,CDR3aa
TRBJ2-1,TRBV6-2/TRBV6-3,many,TRBD2,TGTGCCAGCAGCCTGGGGGGGGTGACCGAGCAGTTCTTC,CASSLGGVTEQFF
TRBJ2-7,TRBV20-1,medium-sized,TRBD1,TGCAGTGCTACCGACTCTGGGACAGCCTACGAGCAGTACTTC,CSATDSGTAYEQYF
TRBJ1-1,TRBV7-2,many,-,TGTGCCAGCAGCCCAGCCGGGACCCTGAACACTGAAGCTTTCTTT,CASSPAGTLNTEAFF
TRBJ1-5,TRBV30,-,-,TGTGCCTGGAGTGTCGGGCCTTTTGACGCTCAGCCCCAGCATTTT,CAWSVGPFDAQPQHF
TRBJ2-7,TRBV7-2,medium-sized,-,TGTGCCAGCAGCCCTCACGGCCTCTACGAGCAGTACTTC,CASSPHGLYEQYF
TRBJ2-1,TRBV2,many,TRBD1,TGTGCCAGCAGTTCGACGGGACAGTACAATGAGCAGTTCTTC,CASSSTGQYNEQFF
TRBJ2-7,TRBV15,many,TRBD2,TGTGCCACCAGCAGAGATGTAATGGGGGAGGGCCCAAATTACGAGCAGTACTTC,CATSRDVMGEGPNYEQYF
TRBJ2-7,TRBV20-1,many,-,TGCAGTGCTAGAATTCAAGAGGCGGACTCCTTCTACGAGCAGTACTTC,CSARIQEADSFYEQYF
TRBJ2-3,TRBV7-8,-,-,TGTGCCAGCAGCTTAGATGGGGGCGTACCAGATACGCAGTATTTT,CASSLDGGVPDTQYF
TRBJ2-3,TRBV5-1,many,-,TGCGCCAGCAGCTACCGTCGGGCCGAGAAGTATTTT,CASSYRRAEKYF
TRBJ2-1,TRBV20-1,many,-,TGCAGTGCTAGAACCACAGGGAGCTCCTACAATGAGCAGTTCTTC,CSARTTGSSYNEQFF
TRBJ2-4,TRBV12-3/TRBV12-4,medium-sized,TRBD2,TGTGCCAGCACCCTAGCGGGACACTTC,CASTLAGHF
TRBJ2-7,TRBV29-1,many,TRBD1,TGCAGCGTTCGGACAGGGGGCTTCGACGAGCAGTACTTC,CSVRTGGFDEQYF
TRBJ1-1,TRBV6-1,medium-sized,-,TGTGCCAGCAGTGAAGACAGGACGGGTAGAATGGGATCGTTT,CASSEDRTGRMGSF